The sequence of this T cell receptor (beta chain) was determined in a study of blood T cell repertoires in COVID-19 (dated by TCRdb to about 2020). About the full investigation: Collaborator samples came from the United States, Italy and Spain and covered acute and convalescent phases of COVID-19. The sample metadata nearly always contained a de-identified subject ID, COVID-19 status, age in years and sex. The samples were drawn from the first 160 participants of the ongoing ImmuneRACE study and from more than 1,000 subjects provided by 6 global collaborators. Where HLA class I and class II types were available, the types were taken from metadata supplied by the sample provider, not from assay-based typing. The repertoires were released in a freely available public database meant as a resource for research on the immune response to SARS-CoV-2. Subjects who had been exposed to COVID-19, were actively infected with it, or had recovered from it provided the deeply sampled blood TCRbeta repertoires that made up the dataset. The prospective study material was composed of cDNA or gDNA derived from T cells, B-cell-depleted T cells, or PBMCs. General conclusions and limits of the study: How much clinical and demographic metadata was included differed by source and by participant, and the metadata was provided uncurated.

Concerning this clone: The antigen it binds to is not known. Base quality data are lacking; no much larger clone is found one base away.

TCRbeta CDR3 regions were amplified from genomic DNA by means of the immunoSEQ Assay, a bias-controlled multiplex PCR. On the authors' methods: The number of nucleated cells in each sample was estimated from the amplification of reference gene primers within the assay. Sequence reads were collapsed and filtered to measure the absolute abundance of every unique TCRbeta CDR3 rearrangement. Productive Simpson clonality was computed per sample as the square root of Simpson's diversity index over productive rearrangements. This is the immuneACCESS table as TCRdb keeps it, with only in-frame sequences that have V and J called. A part of the clones is gone; compared with another copy, unresolved V genes explain less than half, and the rest is unexplained. The V and J calls and clone size were taken over from that table, and D and trimming were inferred from the DNA. The sample table contains some 130,000 clones; only one count was recorded for about 87% of them. Together, the top ten hold about 9.3% of the sample.

From a lookup of the germline V gene, CDR1 and CDR2 are KGHSH and LQKENI. The CDR3, from cysteine to phenylalanine, totals 14 residues. Only the CDR3 region is kept as DNA, spanning 42 bases read in frame from base 1. V was cut back by 0 bases and J by 7 bases, leaving a gap of 13 bases between them. Each collaborating institution followed its own protocols to collect whole blood in K2EDTA tubes. Collaborator samples were shipped for TCRbeta analysis as frozen whole blood, isolated PBMCs, or DNA extracted from either sample type. The sequence was collected from a man aged 50-60 years with acute or convalescent COVID-19. The sequenced sample consisted of peripheral blood. The chain was built from TRBV18 and TRBJ2-7; the D gene is not confidently resolved. The base sequence is TGTGCCAGCTCACCACCCCCTCCGAGGCAGGAGCAGTACTTC. Translated, it reads CASSPPPPRQEQYF. Reference TRBV18 and TRBJ2-7 proteins supply the regions before and after the CDR3; the full variable domain is: NAGVMQNPRHLVRRRGQEARLRCSPMKGHSHVYWYRQLPEEGLKFMVYLQKENIIDESGMPKERFSAEFPKEGPSILRIQQVVRGDSAAYFCASSPPPPRQEQYFGPGTRLTVT.